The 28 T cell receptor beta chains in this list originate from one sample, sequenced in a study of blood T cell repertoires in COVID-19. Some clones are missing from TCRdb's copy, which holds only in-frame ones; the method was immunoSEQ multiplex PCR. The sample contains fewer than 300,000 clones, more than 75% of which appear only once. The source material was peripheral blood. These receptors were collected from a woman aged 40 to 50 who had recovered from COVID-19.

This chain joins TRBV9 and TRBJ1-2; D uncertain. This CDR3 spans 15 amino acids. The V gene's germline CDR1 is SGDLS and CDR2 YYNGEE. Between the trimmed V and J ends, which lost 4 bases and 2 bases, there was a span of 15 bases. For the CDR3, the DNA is TGTGCCAGCAGCCCCAATCACAGCCCGAACTATGGCTACACCTTC. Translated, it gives CASSPNHSPNYGYTF.

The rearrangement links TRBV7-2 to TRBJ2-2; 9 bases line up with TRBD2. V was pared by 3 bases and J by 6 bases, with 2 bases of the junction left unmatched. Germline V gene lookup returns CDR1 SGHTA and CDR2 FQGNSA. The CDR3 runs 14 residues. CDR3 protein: CASSLAGGPGELFF. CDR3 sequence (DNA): TGTGCCAGCAGCTTGGCGGGGGGGCCCGGGGAGCTGTTTTTT.

The CDR3 reads CASSPRRGSSYNEQFF. The DNA for the CDR3 is TGTGCCAGCAGCCCCAGGCGGGGGAGCTCCTACAATGAGCAGTTCTTC. This chain links TRBV7-2 with TRBJ2-1; 7 bases agree with TRBD2. CDR1 SGHTA and CDR2 FQGNSA come from the germline V gene. Trimming removed 5 bases from V and 0 bases from J; junction bases left unmatched: 7. The length of the CDR3 is 16 residues.

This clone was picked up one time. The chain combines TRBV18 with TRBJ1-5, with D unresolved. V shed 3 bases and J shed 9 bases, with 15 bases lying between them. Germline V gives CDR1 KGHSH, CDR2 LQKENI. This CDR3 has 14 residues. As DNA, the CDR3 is TGTGCCAGCTCACCTTCCGGCCCTAGTTGGCCCCAGCATTTT. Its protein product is CASSPSGPSWPQHF.

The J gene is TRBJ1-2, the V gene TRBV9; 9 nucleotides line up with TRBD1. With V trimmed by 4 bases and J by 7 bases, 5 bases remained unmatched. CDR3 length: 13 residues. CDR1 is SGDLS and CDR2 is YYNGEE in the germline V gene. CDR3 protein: CASSLRDRAGYTF. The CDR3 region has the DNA TGTGCCAGCAGCCTCAGGGACAGGGCTGGCTACACCTTC.

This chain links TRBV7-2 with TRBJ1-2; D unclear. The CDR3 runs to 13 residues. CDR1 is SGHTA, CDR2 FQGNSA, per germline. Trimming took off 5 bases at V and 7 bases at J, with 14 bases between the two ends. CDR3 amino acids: CASSSGRRGGYTF. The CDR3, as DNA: TGTGCCAGCAGCAGCGGACGGCGGGGTGGCTACACCTTC.

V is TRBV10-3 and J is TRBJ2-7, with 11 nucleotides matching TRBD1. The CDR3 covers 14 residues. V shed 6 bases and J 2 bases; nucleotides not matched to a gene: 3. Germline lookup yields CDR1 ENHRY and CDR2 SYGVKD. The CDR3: CAIRRTGGPYEQYF. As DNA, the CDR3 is TGTGCCATCAGGAGGACAGGGGGCCCCTACGAGCAGTACTTC.

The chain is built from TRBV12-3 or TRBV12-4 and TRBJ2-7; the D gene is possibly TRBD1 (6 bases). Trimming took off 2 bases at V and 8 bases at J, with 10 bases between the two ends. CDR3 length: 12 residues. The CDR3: CASSLRDKKQYF. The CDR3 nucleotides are TGTGCCAGCAGTTTACGGGACAAAAAGCAGTACTTC.

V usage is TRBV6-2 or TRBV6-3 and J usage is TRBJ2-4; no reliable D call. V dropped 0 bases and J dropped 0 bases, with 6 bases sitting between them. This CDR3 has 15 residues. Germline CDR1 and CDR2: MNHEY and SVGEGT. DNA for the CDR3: TGTGCCAGCAGTTACTCCACAGCAGCCAAAAACATTCAGTACTTC. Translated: CASSYSTAAKNIQYF.

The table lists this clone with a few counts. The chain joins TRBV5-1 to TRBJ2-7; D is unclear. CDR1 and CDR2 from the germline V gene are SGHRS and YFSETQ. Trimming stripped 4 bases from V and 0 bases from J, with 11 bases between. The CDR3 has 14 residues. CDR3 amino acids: CASSPVSSSYEQYF. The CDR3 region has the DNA TGCGCCAGCAGCCCGGTCTCCTCCTCCTACGAGCAGTACTTC.

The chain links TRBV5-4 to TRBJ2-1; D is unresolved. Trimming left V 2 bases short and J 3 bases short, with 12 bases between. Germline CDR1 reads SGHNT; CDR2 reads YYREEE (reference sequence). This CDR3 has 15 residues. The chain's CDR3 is CASSFNTFLYNEQFF. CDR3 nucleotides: TGTGCCAGCAGCTTTAACACCTTCCTCTACAATGAGCAGTTCTTC.

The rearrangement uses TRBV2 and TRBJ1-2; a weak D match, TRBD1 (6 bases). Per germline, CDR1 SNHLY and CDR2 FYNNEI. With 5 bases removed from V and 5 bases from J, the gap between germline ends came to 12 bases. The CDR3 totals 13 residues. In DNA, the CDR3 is TGTGCCAGCAGTCTTGGACAGCCTTATGGCTACACCTTC. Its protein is CASSLGQPYGYTF.

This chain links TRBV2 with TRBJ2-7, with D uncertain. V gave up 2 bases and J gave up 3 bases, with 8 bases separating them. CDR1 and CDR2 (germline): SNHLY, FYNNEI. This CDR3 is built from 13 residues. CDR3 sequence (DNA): TGTGCCAGCAGTGAAACAGAGTACTACGAGCAGTACTTC. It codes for CASSETEYYEQYF.

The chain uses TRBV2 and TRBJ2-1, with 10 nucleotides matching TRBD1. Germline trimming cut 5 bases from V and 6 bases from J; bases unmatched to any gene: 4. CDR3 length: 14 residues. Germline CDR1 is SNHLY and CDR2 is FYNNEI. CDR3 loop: CASSQDRGSNEQFF. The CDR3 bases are TGTGCCAGCAGTCAGGACAGGGGGAGCAATGAGCAGTTCTTC.

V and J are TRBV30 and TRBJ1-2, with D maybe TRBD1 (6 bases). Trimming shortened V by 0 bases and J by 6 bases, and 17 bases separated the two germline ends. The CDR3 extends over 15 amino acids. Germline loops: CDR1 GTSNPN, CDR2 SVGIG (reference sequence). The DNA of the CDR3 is TGTGCCTGGAGTGTAAAGGGACACAGGGTTCATGGCTACACCTTC. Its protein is CAWSVKGHRVHGYTF.

The DNA for the CDR3 is TGTGCCAGCAGCTCCCTCCGGGACAGGGCCAACAATGAGCAGTTCTTC. Protein product: CASSSLRDRANNEQFF. V gene TRBV11-2 combines with J gene TRBJ2-1, with TRBD1 identical over 9 bases. The CDR3 has 16 amino acids. CDR1 and CDR2 (germline): SGHAT, FQNNGV. J was trimmed by 5 bases and V by 4 bases; bases with no gene match: 9.

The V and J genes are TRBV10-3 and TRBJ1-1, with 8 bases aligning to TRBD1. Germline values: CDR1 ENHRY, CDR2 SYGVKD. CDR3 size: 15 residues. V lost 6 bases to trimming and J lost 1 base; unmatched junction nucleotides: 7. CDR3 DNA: TGTGCCATCAGCGCGACAGGGGAGGCGAACACTGAAGCTTTCTTT. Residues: CAISATGEANTEAFF.

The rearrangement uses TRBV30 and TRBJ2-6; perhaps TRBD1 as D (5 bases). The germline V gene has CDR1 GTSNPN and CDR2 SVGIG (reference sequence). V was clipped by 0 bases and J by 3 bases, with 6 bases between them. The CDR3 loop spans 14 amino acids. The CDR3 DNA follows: TGTGCCTGGAGTGTGGGGCTTGGGGCCAACGTCCTGACTTTC. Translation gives CAWSVGLGANVLTF.

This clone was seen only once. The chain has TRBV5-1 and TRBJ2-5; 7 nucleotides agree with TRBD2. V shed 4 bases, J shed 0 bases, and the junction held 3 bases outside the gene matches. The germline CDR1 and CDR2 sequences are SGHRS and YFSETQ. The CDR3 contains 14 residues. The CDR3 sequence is CASSTAGDQETQYF. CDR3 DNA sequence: TGCGCCAGCAGCACCGCGGGGGACCAAGAGACCCAGTACTTC.

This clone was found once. The CDR3 DNA sequence: TGTGCCAGCAGTGAGGCTAGCGGGGGGGCCGATGAGCAGTTCTTC. Its protein is CASSEASGGADEQFF. The chain combines TRBV2 with TRBJ2-1, with 12 nucleotides matching TRBD2. The CDR3 spans 15 residues. Germline assignment: CDR1 SNHLY and CDR2 FYNNEI. The ends lost 3 bases at V and 8 bases at J; junction bases unmatched: 5.

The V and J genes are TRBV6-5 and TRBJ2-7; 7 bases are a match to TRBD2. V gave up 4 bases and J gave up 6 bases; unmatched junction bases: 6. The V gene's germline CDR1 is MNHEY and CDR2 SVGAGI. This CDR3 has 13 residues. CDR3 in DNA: TGTGCCAGCAGTTCCCCGGGGGGTGGCGAGCAGTACTTC. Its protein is CASSSPGGGEQYF.

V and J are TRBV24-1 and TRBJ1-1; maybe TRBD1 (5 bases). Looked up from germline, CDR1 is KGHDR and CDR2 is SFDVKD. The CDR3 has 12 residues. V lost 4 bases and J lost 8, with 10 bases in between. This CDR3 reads CATSEGEGEAFF. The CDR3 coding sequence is TGTGCCACCAGTGAGGGGGAGGGGGAAGCTTTCTTT.

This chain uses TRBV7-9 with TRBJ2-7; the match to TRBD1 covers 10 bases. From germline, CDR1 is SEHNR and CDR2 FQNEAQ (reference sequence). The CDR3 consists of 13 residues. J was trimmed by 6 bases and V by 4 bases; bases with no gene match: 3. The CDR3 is CASSWGTGAEQYF. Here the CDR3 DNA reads TGTGCCAGCAGCTGGGGGACAGGGGCCGAGCAGTACTTC.

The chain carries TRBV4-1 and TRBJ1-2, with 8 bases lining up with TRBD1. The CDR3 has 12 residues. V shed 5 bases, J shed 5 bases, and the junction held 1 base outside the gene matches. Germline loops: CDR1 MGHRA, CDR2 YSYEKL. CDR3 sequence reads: CASSGTGYGYTF. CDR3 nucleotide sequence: TGCGCCAGCAGCGGGACAGGTTATGGCTACACCTTC.

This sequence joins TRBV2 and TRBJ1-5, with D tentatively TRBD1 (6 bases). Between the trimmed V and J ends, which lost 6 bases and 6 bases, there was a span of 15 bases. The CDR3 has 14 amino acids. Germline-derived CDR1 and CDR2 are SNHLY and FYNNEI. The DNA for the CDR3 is TGTGCCAGCAGCGAGGGGGATTTAGCTCAGCCCCAGCATTTT. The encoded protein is CASSEGDLAQPQHF. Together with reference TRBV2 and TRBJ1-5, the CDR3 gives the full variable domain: EPEVTQTPSHQVTQMGQEVILRCVPISNHLYFYWYRQILGQKVEFLVSFYNNEISEKSEIFDDQFSVERPDGSNFTLKIRSTKLEDSAMYFCASSEGDLAQPQHFGDGTRLSIL.

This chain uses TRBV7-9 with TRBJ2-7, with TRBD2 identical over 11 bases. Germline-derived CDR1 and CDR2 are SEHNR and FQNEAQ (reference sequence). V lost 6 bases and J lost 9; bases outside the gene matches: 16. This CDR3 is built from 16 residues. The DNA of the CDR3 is TGTGCCAGCAGGTTGGGTATGACTAGCGGGGACCCCGGGCAGTACTTC. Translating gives CASRLGMTSGDPGQYF.

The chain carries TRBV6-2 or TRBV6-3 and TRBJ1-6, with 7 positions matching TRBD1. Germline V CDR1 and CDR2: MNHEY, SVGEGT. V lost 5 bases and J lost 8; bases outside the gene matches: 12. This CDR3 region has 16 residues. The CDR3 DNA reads TGTGCCAGCAGTACATTGACAGGGACGAGAGATTCACCCCTCCACTTT. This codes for CASSTLTGTRDSPLHF.

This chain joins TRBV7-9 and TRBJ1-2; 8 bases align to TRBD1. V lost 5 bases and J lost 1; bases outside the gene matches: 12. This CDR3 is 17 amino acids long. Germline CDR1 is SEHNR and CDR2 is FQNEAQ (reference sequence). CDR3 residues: CASSRTTGTGFNYGYTF. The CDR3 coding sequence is TGTGCCAGCAGCCGTACAACCGGGACAGGATTTAACTATGGCTACACCTTC.